This TCR beta chain was obtained from a study of Graves' ophthalmopathy and Graves' hyperthyroidism. Findings of the study overall: Using 13 signatures, a model distinguished ophthalmopathy from stable hyperthyroidism, reaching around 88% sensitivity and approximately 81% specificity.

This CDR3 is built from 16 residues. CDR1 and CDR2 (germline): SGHDN, FVKESK. The study amplified TCR beta CDR3 regions using RNA transcripts. A first-round RT-PCR used HTBI primers, followed by a second-round multiplex PCR. TCRdb re-called the multiplex PCR reads through MiXCR, storing one row per CDR3 protein. The sample gives approximately 540,000 distinct CDR3 sequences, under 45% of which show up once; about 4% is in the top ten. Researchers turned away patients with other autoimmune diseases, uncontrolled infections, pregnancy or lactation. A note on this clonotype: Its matching antigen is unknown. With a much larger clone just one base away, this may be a read error.

Specimen: peripheral blood or thyroid tissue (not recorded which). The V and J genes are TRBV14 and TRBJ2-5; 13 bases map to TRBD2. The receptor comes from an adult man with Graves' hyperthyroidism. As DNA, the CDR3 is TGTGCCAGCAGCCGTAGGACTAGCGGGAGCCAAAAGACCCAGTACTTC. Its protein product is CASSRRTSGSQKTQYF. The full variable domain, its missing parts supplied by reference TRBV14 and TRBJ2-5, is EAGVTQFPSHSVIEKGQTVTLRCDPISGHDNLYWYRRVMGKEIKFLLHFVKESKQDESGMPNNRFLAERTGGTYSTLKVQPAELEDSGVYFCASSRRTSGSQKTQYFGPGTRLLVL.